This T cell receptor (beta chain) was captured in a study of patients and donors after allogeneic stem cell transplantation. The table lists this clonotype with a few counts. TCRdb used MiXCR to reprocess the RT-PCR reads, holding one entry per CDR3 protein. The sample lists hundreds of thousands of distinct CDR3 sequences, around 16% occurring once. The sequenced sample was blood, either unsorted or a sorted T cell fraction (not recorded which). The sequence derives from a human donor who was either an allogeneic HSCT recipient or a stem cell or donor lymphocyte infusion donor (not recorded which). It is not recorded whose cells these are; they may come from a transplant donor.

CDR3 sequence (DNA): TGTGCCAGCAGTTGGAGGGGCCTGGCCAAAAACATTCAGTACTTC. Its translation is CASSWRGLAKNIQYF. The genes are TRBV12-3 or TRBV12-4 and TRBJ2-4; TRBD2 is a possible D gene (6 bases). The CDR3 is 15 residues long. V was shortened by 4 bases and J by 1 base, with 11 bases between the two germline ends.